Listed here are 17 T cell receptor beta chains from one sample, sequenced in a study of Graves' ophthalmopathy and Graves' hyperthyroidism (dated 2018 in TCRdb). The instrument given in TCRdb is Illumina HiSeq 2000. TCR beta CDR3 regions were amplified from RNA transcripts for repertoire sequencing. HTBI primers and the Qiagen OneStep RT-PCR kit were used in a first-round RT-PCR, which was followed by a second-round multiplex PCR, size selection and purification. The raw public reads went through TCRdb reprocessing: fastp at Q25, MiXCR clone calling, in-frame beta chains kept. Rows with a matching CDR3 protein are joined into one entry that keeps the most common DNA and genes. Counted in this sample were roughly 410,000 distinct CDR3 sequences; 15% to 17% of them appeared once. Of the sample, roughly 7% is held by the ten largest clones. Sequenced sample: peripheral blood. The receptors shown here come from a woman aged 18-29 years with stable Graves' hyperthyroidism. Donor details come from another sample of the same person, matched by shared clones.

This clonotype was found a few times. The rearrangement uses TRBV5-4 and TRBJ2-4, with D tentatively TRBD1 (7 bases). The CDR3 has 14 residues. Germline V CDR1 and CDR2: SGHNT, YYREEE (reference sequence). The V gene lost 4 bases and the J gene lost 6 bases, with 14 bases spanning the gap. CDR3 sequence: CASSGGTALNIQYF. The CDR3 DNA reads as TGTGCCAGCAGCGGCGGGACAGCCCTAAACATTCAGTACTTC.

This clonotype was detected ten times or more. This sequence joins TRBV4-1 and TRBJ1-6; maybe TRBD1 (5 bases). The CDR3 extends over 15 amino acids. With 3 bases removed from V and 2 bases from J, the gap between germline ends came to 8 bases. CDR1 and CDR2 (germline): MGHRA, YSYEKL. This CDR3 is CASSQGVPYNSPLHF. DNA for the CDR3: TGCGCCAGCAGCCAGGGGGTACCCTATAATTCACCCCTCCACTTT.

In its sample, this clonotype was seen many times. This chain links TRBV28 with TRBJ1-6; weak D call: TRBD1 (6 bases). The CDR3 totals 16 residues. The V end was cut by 3 bases, the J end by 1 base, with 10 bases between. CDR1 MDHEN and CDR2 SYDVKM come from the germline V gene. The CDR3 DNA reads as TGTGCCAGCAGTTTCCTTACAGGGTCCTATAATTCACCCCTCCACTTT. It codes for CASSFLTGSYNSPLHF.

DNA for the CDR3: TGTGCCAGCAGCGGCGGGGGTCTCTATGGCTACACCTTC. Protein: CASSGGGLYGYTF. The V gene is TRBV5-6, the J gene TRBJ1-2, with D possibly being TRBD1 (5 bases). The germline V and J ends were trimmed by 4 bases and 4 bases, with 11 bases remaining between them. The CDR3 totals 13 residues. The V gene's germline CDR1 is SGHDT and CDR2 YYEEEE.

There are many counts of this clonotype. The V and J genes are TRBV6-2 or TRBV6-3 and TRBJ1-5; tentatively, D is TRBD1 (6 bases). The germline V gene encodes CDR1 MNHEY and CDR2 SVGEGT. This CDR3 is built from 17 residues. The ends were cut back, 5 bases at V and 6 bases at J, with 23 bases in the middle. The CDR3 nucleotides read TGTGCCAGCAGTCACGAGGGGGAGTGGGCTAGATTTCAGCCCCAGCATTTT. Protein: CASSHEGEWARFQPQHF.

Ten or more counts support this clonotype. The chain links TRBV9 to TRBJ2-2; maybe TRBD2 (6 bases). The CDR3 length is 15 residues. Germline V lookup: CDR1 SGDLS, CDR2 YYNGEE. Trimming left V 0 bases short and J 4 bases short, with 10 bases between. The CDR3, as DNA: TGTGCCAGCAGCGTAGCGGGGGTGAGCACCGGGGAGCTGTTTTTT. Amino acids: CASSVAGVSTGELFF.

This clonotype has more than one count but fewer than ten. V gene TRBV7-9 combines with J gene TRBJ2-4; possibly TRBD2 for D (6 bases). V was shortened by 3 bases and J by 2 bases, with 8 bases between the two germline ends. The CDR3 runs 14 residues. Germline values: CDR1 SEHNR, CDR2 FQNEAQ (reference sequence). This CDR3 reads CASSLRDSKNIQYF. The DNA for the CDR3 is TGTGCCAGCAGCTTGAGGGACTCCAAAAACATTCAGTACTTC.

This clonotype came up many times. This chain links TRBV15 with TRBJ1-2; no reliable D call. Germline CDR1 and CDR2: LNHNV and YYDKDF (reference sequence). Trimming shortened V by 0 bases and J by 8 bases, and 7 bases separated the two germline ends. This CDR3 has 12 residues. CDR3: CATSRERKGYTF. DNA of the CDR3: TGTGCCACCAGCAGAGAAAGGAAGGGCTACACCTTC.

This rearrangement joins TRBV5-6 to TRBJ2-7; D may be TRBD1 or TRBD2 (5 bases each). The CDR3 has 15 residues. In germline, CDR1 is SGHDT, CDR2 YYEEEE. V lost 5 bases and J lost 5, with 20 bases in between. The CDR3 region has the DNA TGTGCCAGCAGGGTGTACGGGGACCTAACCGACGAGCAGTACTTC. As protein: CASRVYGDLTDEQYF.

Many counts were recorded for this clonotype. This chain connects TRBV19 to TRBJ1-6; perhaps TRBD1 as D (5 bases). CDR1 and CDR2 from the germline V gene are LNHDA and SQIVND (reference sequence). The CDR3 runs 17 residues. V was pared by 5 bases and J by 10 bases, with 24 bases between. For the CDR3, the DNA is TGTGCCAGTAGTCGCTCCTTAAGGGGACCAGTCTACTCACCCCTCCACTTT. Protein sequence: CASSRSLRGPVYSPLHF.

This clonotype has a single count. This rearrangement joins TRBV19 to TRBJ1-1; 7 nucleotides agree with TRBD1. After removal of 4 bases from V and 8 bases from J, the junction contained 7 bases not matched to a gene. The CDR3 is 13 amino acids. Germline CDR1 is LNHDA and CDR2 is SQIVND (reference sequence). The CDR3 bases are TGTGCCAGTAGTACCACGACAGGGCGGGAAGCTTTCTTT. Amino acids: CASSTTTGREAFF.

This clonotype came up a few times. V usage is TRBV20-1 and J usage is TRBJ2-4; D possibly corresponds to TRBD2 (7 bases). In germline, CDR1 is DFQATT, CDR2 SNEGSKA (reference sequence). The CDR3 spans 13 residues. V lost 3 bases to trimming and J lost 5 bases, with 11 bases between them. This CDR3 reads CSASRGGENIQYF. CDR3 in DNA: TGCAGTGCTAGTAGGGGGGGGGAAAACATTCAGTACTTC.

The chain uses TRBV2 and TRBJ2-7; D gene uncertain. V was cut by 7 bases and J by 0 bases, with 13 bases left in between. This CDR3 has 14 amino acids. CDR1 SNHLY and CDR2 FYNNEI come from the germline V gene. CDR3 DNA: TGTGCCAGCAAAGCTGGGCACAGCTCCTACGAGCAGTACTTC. Residues: CASKAGHSSYEQYF.

This clonotype was detected ten times or more. In DNA form, the CDR3 reads TGCGCCAGCAGACAGACAGGGAACTATGGCTACACCTTC. This gives the protein CASRQTGNYGYTF. The V call is TRBV4-1, the J call TRBJ1-2; TRBD1 agrees at 7 bases. The CDR3 runs 13 residues. V was clipped by 6 bases and J by 2 bases; unmatched bases: 3. Germline CDR1 and CDR2: MGHRA and YSYEKL.

Many counts were recorded for this clonotype. The chain is built from TRBV11-2 and TRBJ2-5; possible D gene TRBD1, 5 bases. This CDR3 region has 15 residues. Trimming stripped 5 bases from V and 5 bases from J, with 18 bases between. Germline CDR1 and CDR2: SGHAT and FQNNGV. The CDR3 loop reads CASSAFVGDIETQYF. CDR3 sequence (DNA): TGTGCCAGCAGCGCATTCGTAGGGGATATTGAGACCCAGTACTTC.

Many counts were recorded for this clonotype. The chain carries TRBV20-1 and TRBJ1-1; 7 bases map to TRBD1. Germline V gene sequence: CDR1 DFQATT, CDR2 SNEGSKA (reference sequence). This CDR3 has 12 amino acids. J lost 0 bases, V lost 8 bases, and 3 bases had no gene match. The CDR3 spells CSRGQMNTEAFF. The CDR3 nucleotides are TGCAGTCGGGGACAGATGAACACTGAAGCTTTCTTT.

There are many counts of this clonotype. This chain connects TRBV13 to TRBJ2-7, with 10 bases matching TRBD1. This CDR3 has 16 amino acids. Trimming took 4 bases from V and 0 from J; bases not matched to a gene: 6. Germline CDR1 and CDR2: PRHDT and FYEKMQ (reference sequence). The CDR3 sequence is CASSSRTGGSSYEQYF. CDR3 bases: TGTGCCAGCAGCTCCCGGACAGGGGGGAGCTCCTACGAGCAGTACTTC.